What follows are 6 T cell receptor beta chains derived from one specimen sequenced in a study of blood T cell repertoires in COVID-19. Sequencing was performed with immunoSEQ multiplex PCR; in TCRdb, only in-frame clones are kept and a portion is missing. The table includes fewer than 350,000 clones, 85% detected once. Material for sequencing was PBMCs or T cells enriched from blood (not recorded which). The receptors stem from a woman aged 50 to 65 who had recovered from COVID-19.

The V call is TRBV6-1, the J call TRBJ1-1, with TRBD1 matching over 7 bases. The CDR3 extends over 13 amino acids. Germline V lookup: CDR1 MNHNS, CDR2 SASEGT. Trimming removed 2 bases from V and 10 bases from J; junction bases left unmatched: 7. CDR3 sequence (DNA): TGTGCCAGCAGTGAATTTTCAGGGGGGAGAGCTTTCTTT. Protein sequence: CASSEFSGGRAFF.

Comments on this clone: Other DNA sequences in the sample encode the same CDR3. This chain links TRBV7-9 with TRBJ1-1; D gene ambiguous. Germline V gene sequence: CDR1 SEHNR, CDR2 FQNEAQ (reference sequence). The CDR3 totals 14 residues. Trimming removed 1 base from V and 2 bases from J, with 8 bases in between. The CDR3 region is CASSLVQVNTEAFF. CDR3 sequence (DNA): TGTGCCAGCAGCTTAGTCCAGGTTAACACTGAAGCTTTCTTT.

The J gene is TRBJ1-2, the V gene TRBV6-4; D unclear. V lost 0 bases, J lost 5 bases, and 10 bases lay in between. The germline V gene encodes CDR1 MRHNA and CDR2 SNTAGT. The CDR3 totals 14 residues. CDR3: CASSDSNRGYGYTF. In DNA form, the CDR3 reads TGTGCCAGCAGTGACTCGAACCGGGGATATGGCTACACCTTC.

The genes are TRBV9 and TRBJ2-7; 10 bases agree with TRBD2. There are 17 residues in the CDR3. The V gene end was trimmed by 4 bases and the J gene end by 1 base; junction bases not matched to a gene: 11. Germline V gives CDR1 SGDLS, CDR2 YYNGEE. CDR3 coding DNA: TGTGCCAGCAGCCAAGGGGGTAGCGGGAGGCCTTCCTACGAGCAGTACTTC. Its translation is CASSQGGSGRPSYEQYF.

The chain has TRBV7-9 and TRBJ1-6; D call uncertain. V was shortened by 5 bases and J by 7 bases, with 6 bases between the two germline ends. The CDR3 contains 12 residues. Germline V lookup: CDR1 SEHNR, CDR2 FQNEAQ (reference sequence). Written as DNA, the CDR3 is TGTGCCAGCAGCCCATCCAATTCACCCCTCCACTTT. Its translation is CASSPSNSPLHF.

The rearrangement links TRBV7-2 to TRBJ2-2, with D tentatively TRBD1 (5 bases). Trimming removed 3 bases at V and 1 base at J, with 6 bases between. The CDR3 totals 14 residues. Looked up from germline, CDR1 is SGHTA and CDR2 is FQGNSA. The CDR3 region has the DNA TGTGCCAGCAGCTTGACAGTGAACACCGGGGAGCTGTTTTTT. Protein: CASSLTVNTGELFF.